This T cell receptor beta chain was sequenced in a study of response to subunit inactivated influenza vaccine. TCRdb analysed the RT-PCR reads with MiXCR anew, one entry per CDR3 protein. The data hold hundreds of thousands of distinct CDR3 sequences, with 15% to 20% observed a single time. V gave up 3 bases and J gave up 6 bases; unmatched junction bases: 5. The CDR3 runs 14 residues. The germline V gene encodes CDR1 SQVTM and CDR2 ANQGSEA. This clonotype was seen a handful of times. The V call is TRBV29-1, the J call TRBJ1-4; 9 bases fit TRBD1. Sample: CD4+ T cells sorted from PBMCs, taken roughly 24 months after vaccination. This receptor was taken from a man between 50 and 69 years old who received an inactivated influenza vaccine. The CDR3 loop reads CSVEDTGGDEKLFF. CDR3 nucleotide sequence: TGCAGCGTTGAGGATACAGGGGGCGATGAAAAACTGTTTTTT.